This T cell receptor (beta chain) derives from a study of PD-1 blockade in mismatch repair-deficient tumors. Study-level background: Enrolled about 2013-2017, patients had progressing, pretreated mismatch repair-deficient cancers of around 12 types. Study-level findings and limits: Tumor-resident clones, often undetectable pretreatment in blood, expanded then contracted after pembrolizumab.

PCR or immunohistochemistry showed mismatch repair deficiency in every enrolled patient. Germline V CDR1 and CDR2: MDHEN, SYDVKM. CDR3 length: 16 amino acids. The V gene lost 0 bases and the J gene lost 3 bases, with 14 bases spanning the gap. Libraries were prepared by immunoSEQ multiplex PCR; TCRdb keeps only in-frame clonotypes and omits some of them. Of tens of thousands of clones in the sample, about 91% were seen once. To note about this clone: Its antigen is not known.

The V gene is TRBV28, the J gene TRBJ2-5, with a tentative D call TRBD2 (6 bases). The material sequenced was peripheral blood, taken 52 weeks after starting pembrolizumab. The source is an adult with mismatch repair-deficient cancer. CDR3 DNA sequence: TGTGCCAGCAGTTTATGGGACAAGGAGGGAAAAGAGACCCAGTACTTC. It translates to CASSLWDKEGKETQYF.